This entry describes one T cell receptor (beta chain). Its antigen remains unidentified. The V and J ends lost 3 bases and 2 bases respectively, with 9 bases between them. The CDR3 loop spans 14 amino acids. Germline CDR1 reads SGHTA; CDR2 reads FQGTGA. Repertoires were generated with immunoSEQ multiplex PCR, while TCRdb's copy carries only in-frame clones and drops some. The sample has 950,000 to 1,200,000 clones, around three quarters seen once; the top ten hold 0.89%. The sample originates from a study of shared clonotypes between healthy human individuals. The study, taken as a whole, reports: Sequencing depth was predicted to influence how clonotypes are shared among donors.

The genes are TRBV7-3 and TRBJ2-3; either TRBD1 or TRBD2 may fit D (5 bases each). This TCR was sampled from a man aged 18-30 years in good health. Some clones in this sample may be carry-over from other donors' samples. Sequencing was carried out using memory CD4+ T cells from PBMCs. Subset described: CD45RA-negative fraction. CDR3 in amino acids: CASSFSGPTDTQYF. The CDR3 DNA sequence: TGTGCCAGCAGCTTCTCGGGACCCACAGATACGCAGTATTTT.